Presented here are 18 T cell receptor beta chains from one specimen sequenced in a study of cytomegalovirus exposure and HLA in healthy donors (dated by TCRdb to between 2016 and 2019). Libraries were made using the immunoSEQ multiplex PCR assay. For the multiplex PCR, a mixture combining 60 forward primers for TCR Vbeta segments and 13 reverse primers for TCR Jbeta segments was used. Here the immuneACCESS table is served through TCRdb, limited to in-frame sequences with V and J called. Missing clones are a known gap in these copies; in checked studies unresolved V genes cover under half, and the rest lacks a known reason. This sample is represented by 97,000 or so clones; around 63% of them were singletons. About 4.9% of the sample comes from the top ten. The sample comprised PBMCs. The receptors originated from a human donor in good health.

V and J are TRBV4-1 and TRBJ1-3; 8 bases match TRBD1. J gave up 0 bases and V 2 bases, and 15 bases lay outside the gene matches. The CDR3 is 20 residues long. Looked up from germline, CDR1 is MGHRA and CDR2 is YSYEKL. CDR3 sequence reads: CASSQWTGQTLLDSGNTIYF. CDR3 DNA sequence: TGCGCCAGCAGCCAATGGACAGGGCAAACTCTCCTCGACTCTGGAAACACCATATATTTT.

In its sample, this clone was seen a few times. This sequence joins TRBV11-2 and TRBJ2-7; a weak D match, TRBD1 (5 bases). Trimming pared 0 bases from V and 2 bases from J, leaving 14 bases between. The CDR3 extends over 16 amino acids. The germline V gene encodes CDR1 SGHAT and CDR2 FQNNGV. CDR3 nucleotide sequence: TGTGCCAGCAGCTTAGACCGAGGACATAATACCTACGAGCAGTACTTC. Protein: CASSLDRGHNTYEQYF.

V gene TRBV4-1 combines with J gene TRBJ2-1; 7 bases align to TRBD2. The V segment lost 0 bases and the J segment 7 bases; nucleotides outside the gene matches: 9. CDR3 size: 16 residues. CDR1 and CDR2 (germline): MGHRA, YSYEKL. CDR3 DNA: TGCGCCAGCAGCCAAGAGGACGGGAGGCTTATGAATGAGCAGTTCTTC. Its protein is CASSQEDGRLMNEQFF.

A single count supports this clone. The genes are TRBV6-6 and TRBJ2-2; 15 bases fit TRBD2. The CDR3 spans 15 residues. Germline V CDR1 and CDR2: MNHNY, SVGAGI (reference sequence). V lost 8 bases to trimming and J lost 5 bases; unmatched junction nucleotides: 3. CDR3 coding DNA: TGTGCCAGCCGAGGGACTAGCGGGGGGACCGGGGAGCTGTTTTTT. Translation gives CASRGTSGGTGELFF.

The chain carries TRBV30 and TRBJ2-1; 8 nucleotides agree with TRBD2. The CDR3 covers 15 residues. The V gene end was trimmed by 2 bases and the J gene end by 2 bases; junction bases not matched to a gene: 5. Germline V lookup: CDR1 GTSNPN, CDR2 SVGIG (reference sequence). The CDR3 coding sequence is TGTGCCTGGAGTCTCGGGGGGGGCACCTACAATGAGCAGTTCTTC. Translating it yields CAWSLGGGTYNEQFF.

The rearrangement links TRBV6-1 to TRBJ2-7; weak D call: TRBD1 (5 bases). The CDR3 contains 15 residues. The V and J ends lost 4 bases and 6 bases respectively, with 19 bases between them. CDR1 is MNHNS, CDR2 SASEGT, per germline. The CDR3 protein is CASSVGAARASEQYF. The DNA for the CDR3 is TGTGCCAGCAGTGTTGGGGCCGCTCGGGCCTCCGAGCAGTACTTC.

The chain has TRBV29-1 and TRBJ1-1; D remains ambiguous. V lost 7 bases to trimming and J lost 4 bases, with 10 bases between them. Germline-derived CDR1 and CDR2 are SQVTM and ANQGSEA. The CDR3 covers 11 residues. CDR3 sequence reads: CSGGGRTEAFF. In nucleotides, the CDR3 is TGCAGCGGAGGAGGCCGCACTGAAGCTTTCTTT.

The chain joins TRBV28 to TRBJ2-7; a possible D gene is TRBD2 (5 bases). The CDR3 length is 14 residues. Germline V lookup: CDR1 MDHEN, CDR2 SYDVKM. Trimming removed 3 bases from V and 1 base from J, with 10 bases in between. CDR3 in DNA: TGTGCCAGCAGTTTGCGGGCAGTATCCTACGAGCAGTACTTC. It specifies CASSLRAVSYEQYF.

The V gene is TRBV10-2, the J gene TRBJ2-3, with 8 bases aligning to TRBD2. J lost 6 bases, V lost 7 bases, and 12 bases had no gene match. CDR1 is WSHSY, CDR2 SAAADI, per germline. This CDR3 comprises 15 residues. The CDR3 loop is CASIREGIGGDTQYF. The CDR3 nucleotides read TGCGCCAGCATACGGGAGGGCATCGGGGGGGATACGCAGTATTTT.

V usage is TRBV19 and J usage is TRBJ2-7; tentatively, D is TRBD2 (5 bases). The CDR3 is made up of 15 amino acids. V shed 3 bases and J shed 0 bases, with 12 bases lying between them. CDR1 and CDR2 (germline): LNHDA, SQIVND (reference sequence). This CDR3 is CASSIYSGSSYEQYF. The CDR3, as DNA: TGTGCCAGTAGTATTTACAGCGGCAGCTCCTACGAGCAGTACTTC.

V is TRBV7-8 and J is TRBJ2-7; 8 bases are shared with TRBD2. The germline gives CDR1 SGHVS, CDR2 FQNEAQ. Unmatched junction bases numbered 16, after V lost 2 bases and J lost 7 bases. The CDR3 covers 17 residues. CDR3 bases: TGTGCCAGCAGCTTATACCCGGGGCAGCGGGAGTCTTGGGAGCAGTACTTC. Translating it yields CASSLYPGQRESWEQYF.

The chain recombines TRBV19 with TRBJ1-2, with a weak D call TRBD1 (6 bases). Germline V gives CDR1 LNHDA, CDR2 SQIVND (reference sequence). Trimming cost V 6 bases and J 2 bases, with 13 bases left between them. There are 14 residues in the CDR3. CDR3 amino acids: CASRILGQNYGYTF. CDR3 sequence (DNA): TGTGCCAGTAGGATATTGGGACAAAACTATGGCTACACCTTC.

The chain uses TRBV27 and TRBJ1-5, with 7 bases that match TRBD1. Germline CDR1 and CDR2: MNHEY and SMNVEV (reference sequence). The ends lost 6 bases at V and 7 bases at J; junction bases unmatched: 9. There are 14 residues in the CDR3. In DNA form, the CDR3 reads TGTGCCAGCAGCCTAAACAGGGGTGGACAGCCCCAGCATTTT. Protein: CASSLNRGGQPQHF.

The sample holds a few counts of this clone. At one end the junction does not follow the germline gene, possibly because of a read error. The V gene is TRBV7-9, the J gene TRBJ2-7, with TRBD1 as a possible D gene (6 bases). This CDR3 comprises 12 residues. Germline V gene sequence: CDR1 SEHNR, CDR2 FQNEAQ (reference sequence). CDR3 DNA: TGTTCCAGCAGGGACATGGGCTACGAGCAGTACTTC. Its protein is CSSRDMGYEQYF.

V gene TRBV10-3 combines with J gene TRBJ2-5; 8 nucleotides agree with TRBD1. V shed 2 bases, J shed 5 bases, and the junction held 10 bases outside the gene matches. Germline V gene data show CDR1 as ENHRY and CDR2 as SYGVKD. The CDR3 is 16 amino acids. The CDR3 is CAISEPGQGGLETQYF. Written as DNA, the CDR3 is TGTGCCATCAGTGAGCCTGGACAGGGCGGATTGGAGACCCAGTACTTC.

The genes are TRBV6-4 and TRBJ2-1; 8 bases are a match to TRBD1. The CDR3 contains 13 residues. The germline gives CDR1 MRHNA, CDR2 SNTAGT. Trimming removed 6 bases from V and 10 bases from J; junction bases left unmatched: 8. The CDR3 region has the DNA TGTGCCAGCAGCGCTTCCGGGACAGGAGAGCAGTTCTTC. Its protein product is CASSASGTGEQFF.

The chain links TRBV5-6 to TRBJ1-1; a possible D gene is TRBD1 (5 bases). Trimming cost V 5 bases and J 1 base, with 9 bases left between them. CDR1 SGHDT and CDR2 YYEEEE come from the germline V gene. The CDR3 length is 13 residues. The CDR3 DNA reads as TGTGCCAGCAGAATCAGGGCGAACACTGAAGCTTTCTTT. It codes for CASRIRANTEAFF.

This clone was seen a handful of times. This CDR3 is CASSAGTSHGYTF. In DNA form, the CDR3 reads TGTGCCAGCAGTGCCGGGACATCGCATGGCTACACCTTC. The rearrangement uses TRBV6-5 and TRBJ1-2; the D gene is possibly TRBD1 (6 bases). Germline-derived CDR1 and CDR2 are MNHEY and SVGAGI. V was pared by 5 bases and J by 6 bases, with 13 bases between. The CDR3 is 13 residues long.